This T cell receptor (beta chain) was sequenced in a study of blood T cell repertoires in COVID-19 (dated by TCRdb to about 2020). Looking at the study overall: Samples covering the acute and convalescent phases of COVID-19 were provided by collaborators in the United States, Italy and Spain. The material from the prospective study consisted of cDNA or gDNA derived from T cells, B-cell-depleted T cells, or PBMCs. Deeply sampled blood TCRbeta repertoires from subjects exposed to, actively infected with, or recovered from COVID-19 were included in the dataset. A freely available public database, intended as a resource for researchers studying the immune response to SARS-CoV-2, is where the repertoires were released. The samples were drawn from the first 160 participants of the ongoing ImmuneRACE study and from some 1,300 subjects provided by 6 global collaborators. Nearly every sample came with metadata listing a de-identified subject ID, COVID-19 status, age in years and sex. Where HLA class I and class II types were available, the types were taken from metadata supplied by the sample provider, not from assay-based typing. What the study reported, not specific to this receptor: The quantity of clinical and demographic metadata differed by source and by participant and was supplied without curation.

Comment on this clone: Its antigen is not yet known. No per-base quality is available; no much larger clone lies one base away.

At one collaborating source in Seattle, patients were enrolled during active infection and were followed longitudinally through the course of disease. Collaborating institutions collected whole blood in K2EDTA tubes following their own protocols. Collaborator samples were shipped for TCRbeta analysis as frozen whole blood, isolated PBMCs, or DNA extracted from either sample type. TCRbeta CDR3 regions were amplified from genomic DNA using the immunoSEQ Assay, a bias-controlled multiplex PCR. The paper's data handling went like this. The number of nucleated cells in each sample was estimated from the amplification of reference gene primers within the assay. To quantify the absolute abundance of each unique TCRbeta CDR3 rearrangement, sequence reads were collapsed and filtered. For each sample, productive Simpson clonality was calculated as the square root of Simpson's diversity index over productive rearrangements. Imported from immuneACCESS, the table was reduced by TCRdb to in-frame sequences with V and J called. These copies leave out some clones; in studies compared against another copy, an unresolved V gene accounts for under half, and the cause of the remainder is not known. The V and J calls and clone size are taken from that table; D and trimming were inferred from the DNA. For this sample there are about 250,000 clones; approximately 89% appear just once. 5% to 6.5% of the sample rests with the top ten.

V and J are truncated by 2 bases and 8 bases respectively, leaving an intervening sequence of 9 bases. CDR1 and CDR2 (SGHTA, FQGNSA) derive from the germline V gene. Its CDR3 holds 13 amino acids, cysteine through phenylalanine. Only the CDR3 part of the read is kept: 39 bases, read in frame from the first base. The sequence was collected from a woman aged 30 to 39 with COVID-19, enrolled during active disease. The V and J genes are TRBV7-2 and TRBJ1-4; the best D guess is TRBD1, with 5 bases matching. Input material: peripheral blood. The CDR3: CASSLNGGEKLFF. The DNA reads TGTGCCAGCAGCTTAAACGGGGGAGAAAAACTGTTTTTT.